This TCR beta chain was documented in a study of cytomegalovirus exposure and HLA in healthy donors. Trimming at V came to 8 bases and at J to 3 bases, leaving 8 bases not matched to a gene. CDR1 MNHEY and CDR2 SMNVEV come from the germline V gene (reference sequence). This CDR3 has 15 residues. PCR involved 60 Vbeta and 13 Jbeta primers. TCRdb's copy holds only in-frame clones and misses some; the assay was immunoSEQ multiplex PCR. The table has around 27,000 clones, 50% to 75% seen once. The rearrangement links TRBV27 to TRBJ2-2; 8 bases are a match to TRBD1. Sequencing was done on a sample of PBMCs. The source is a male donor in good health and CMV-seropositive. The CDR3 DNA reads TGTGCCAGCGGGCGACAGGGGTATGACACCGGGGAGCTGTTTTTT. It is translated as CASGRQGYDTGELFF.